This T cell receptor beta chain was sequenced during a study of blood T cell repertoires in COVID-19. As for the study in general: COVID-19 samples collected from the United States, Italy and Spain covered acute and convalescent phases. From T cells, B-cell-depleted T cells, or PBMCs came the material, which was cDNA or gDNA.

Repertoires were generated with immunoSEQ multiplex PCR, while TCRdb's copy carries only in-frame clones and drops some. The sample has 55,000 to 90,000 clones; around 83% are singletons. This CDR3 has 14 residues. Germline values: CDR1 LNHDA, CDR2 SQIVND (reference sequence). Trimming at V came to 7 bases and at J to 5 bases, leaving 6 bases not matched to a gene. The sample consisted of peripheral blood. V and J are TRBV19 and TRBJ1-5; 9 nucleotides align to TRBD1. This clonotype was sampled from a man in his 70s with active COVID-19. The CDR3 DNA is TGTGCCAGTACCCCGACAGGGGGAGATCAGCCCCAGCATTTT. This gives the protein CASTPTGGDQPQHF.